A single sample gave rise to the 20 T cell receptor beta chains below, sequenced in a study of blood T cell repertoires in COVID-19. Some clones are missing from TCRdb's copy, which holds only in-frame ones; the method was immunoSEQ multiplex PCR. Of 170,000 or so clones in the sample, 90% to 95% were seen once. The sample taken for sequencing was peripheral blood. The receptors shown here come from a man aged 45-65 years with acute or convalescent COVID-19.

The CDR3 here is CAHMKGAFSYNSPLHF. DNA for the CDR3: TGCGCCCACATGAAGGGGGCGTTTTCCTATAATTCACCCCTCCACTTT. This chain joins TRBV23-1 and TRBJ1-6; 7 positions match TRBD1. TRBV23-1 is an open reading frame, and its role is uncertain. This CDR3 is 16 amino acids long. V was pared by 11 bases and J by 1 base, with 11 bases of the junction left unmatched.

CDR3 bases: TGTGCCAGCAGCAACGACAGGGGGCTAAACTATGGCTACACCTTC. Amino acids: CASSNDRGLNYGYTF. The chain employs TRBV13 and TRBJ1-2, with TRBD1 identical over 10 bases. The V and J ends lost 5 bases and 2 bases, in that order; junction bases with no gene match: 5. The CDR3 contains 15 residues. In germline, CDR1 is PRHDT, CDR2 FYEKMQ (reference sequence).

The V and J genes are TRBV13 and TRBJ2-1; 10 bases map to TRBD2. The trim removed 5 bases at V and 15 bases at J, leaving 7 bases unmatched. The CDR3 spans 12 residues. In germline, CDR1 is PRHDT, CDR2 FYEKMQ (reference sequence). The CDR3: CASSLTQREGFF. DNA of the CDR3: TGTGCCAGCAGCCTCACCCAGCGGGAGGGGTTCTTC.

V usage is TRBV7-3 and J usage is TRBJ2-5; tentative D call: TRBD2 (6 bases). This CDR3 region has 13 residues. The V end was cut by 6 bases, the J end by 4 bases, with 12 bases between. Germline CDR1 SGHTA, CDR2 FQGTGA. The CDR3 region is CASSFSGRETQYF. The CDR3 DNA follows: TGTGCCAGCAGTTTTAGCGGTAGAGAGACCCAGTACTTC.

The chain carries TRBV11-3 and TRBJ2-1, with TRBD1 matching 9 bases. CDR3 size: 16 residues. CDR1 is SGHNT and CDR2 is YENEEA in the germline V gene. V lost 5 bases to trimming and J lost 3 bases; unmatched junction nucleotides: 8. CDR3 loop: CASSQKLGQGYNEQFF. The DNA for the CDR3 is TGTGCCAGCAGCCAAAAGTTGGGACAGGGCTACAATGAGCAGTTCTTC.

This chain uses TRBV4-1 with TRBJ2-1, with D tentatively TRBD2 (5 bases). The CDR3 spans 15 residues. V was trimmed by 1 base and J by 4 bases, leaving 11 bases between them. Germline V gene data show CDR1 as MGHRA and CDR2 as YSYEKL. The CDR3 is CASSQGLARYNEQFF. The CDR3 DNA sequence: TGCGCCAGCAGCCAAGGGCTAGCTCGTTACAATGAGCAGTTCTTC.

This chain joins TRBV5-6 and TRBJ1-2, with a tentative D call TRBD1 (5 bases). V lost 4 bases to trimming and J lost 1 base, with 14 bases between them. The CDR3 runs to 15 residues. Germline assignment: CDR1 SGHDT and CDR2 YYEEEE. Here the CDR3 DNA reads TGTGCCAGCAGCCCGGGCATAGGGGTTAACTATGGCTACACCTTC. Amino acid sequence: CASSPGIGVNYGYTF.

The rearrangement uses TRBV6-5 and TRBJ1-3, with a possible D match to TRBD1 (6 bases). Germline assignment: CDR1 MNHEY and CDR2 SVGAGI. The ends were cut back, 5 bases at V and 4 bases at J, with 12 bases in the middle. This CDR3 region has 14 residues. The CDR3 DNA reads as TGTGCCAGCAGTAAGGACAGTTTGGGAAACACCATATATTTT. Its translation is CASSKDSLGNTIYF.

The genes are TRBV7-2 and TRBJ1-1, with D possibly matching TRBD1 (6 bases). Per the germline V gene, CDR1 is SGHTA and CDR2 is FQGNSA. There are 13 residues in the CDR3. Trimming took 3 bases from V and 3 from J, leaving 8 bases between them. In DNA, the CDR3 is TGTGCCAGCAGCTTTGACAGGTACACTGAAGCTTTCTTT. As protein: CASSFDRYTEAFF.

The CDR3 sequence is CASSEFGSGGFQPQHF. The DNA of the CDR3 is TGTGCCAGCAGTGAGTTCGGATCAGGGGGGTTTCAGCCCCAGCATTTT. The chain employs TRBV6-1 and TRBJ1-5; 7 nucleotides agree with TRBD1. Germline CDR1 MNHNS, CDR2 SASEGT. This CDR3 has 16 residues. Trimming took 3 bases from V and 6 from J; bases not matched to a gene: 11.

Written as DNA, the CDR3 is TGTGCCAGCAGCCACCCCGGGGGGGGTAGATCCAATGAGCAGTTCTTC. Its protein product is CASSHPGGGRSNEQFF. The V and J genes are TRBV16 and TRBJ2-1; TRBD2 agrees at 8 bases. The CDR3 loop spans 16 amino acids. Germline CDR1 is KGHSY and CDR2 is FQNENV. V dropped 3 bases and J dropped 6; count of bases not matched to a gene: 10.

V usage is TRBV3-1 (or the pseudogene TRBV3-2) and J usage is TRBJ1-1; 7 nucleotides line up with TRBD1. This CDR3 contains 13 residues. V was clipped by 4 bases and J by 4 bases; unmatched bases: 3. The germline V gene has CDR1 LGHDT and CDR2 YNNKEL (reference sequence). In DNA, the CDR3 is TGTGCCAGCAGCCCGACAGGGAGCACTGAAGCTTTCTTT. As protein: CASSPTGSTEAFF.

The chain couples TRBV28 to TRBJ1-5, with D perhaps TRBD1 (5 bases). Trimming took 3 bases from V and 1 from J, leaving 7 bases between them. CDR1 is MDHEN and CDR2 is SYDVKM in the germline V gene. This CDR3 has 14 residues. The CDR3 loop is CASSFDRSNQPQHF. CDR3 sequence (DNA): TGTGCCAGCAGTTTCGACAGAAGCAATCAGCCCCAGCATTTT.

With regard to this clone: Its ends do not fully match the called genes, so a read error is possible. V usage is TRBV18 and J usage is TRBJ2-2; 12 bases align to TRBD2. Germline-derived CDR1 and CDR2 are KGHSH and LQKENI. The CDR3 runs to 17 residues. CDR3 sequence: CASSPGLAGTKTGELFF. The CDR3 DNA reads as TGTGCCAGCTCACCCGGACTAGCGGGGACGAAGACCGGGGAGCTGTTTTTT. The entire variable domain, with the rest obtained from reference TRBV18 and TRBJ2-2, is as follows: NAGVMQNPRHLVRRRGQEARLRCSPMKGHSHVYWYRQLPEEGLKFMVYLQKENIIDESGMPKERFSAEFPKEGPSILRIQQVVRGDSAAYFCASSPGLAGTKTGELFFGEGSRLTVL.

The V call is TRBV18, the J call TRBJ2-7; 8 nucleotides agree with TRBD2. The CDR3 extends over 14 amino acids. CDR1 and CDR2 from the germline V gene are KGHSH and LQKENI. V gave up 3 bases and J gave up 2 bases; unmatched junction bases: 3. The CDR3 sequence is CASSPAGRAYEQYF. CDR3 in DNA: TGTGCCAGCTCACCTGCCGGGAGGGCCTACGAGCAGTACTTC.

The chain is built from TRBV5-4 and TRBJ1-6; possibly TRBD1 for D (5 bases). The V and J ends lost 4 bases and 3 bases respectively, with 11 bases between them. CDR1 is SGHNT and CDR2 is YYREEE in the germline V gene (reference sequence). The length of the CDR3 is 15 residues. Here the CDR3 DNA reads TGTGCCAGCAGCCAAGGGGCGGACTATAATTCACCCCTCCACTTT. Its translation is CASSQGADYNSPLHF.

The chain carries TRBV28 and TRBJ2-5; weak D call: TRBD2 (5 bases). This CDR3 is built from 16 residues. Trimming stripped 4 bases from V and 1 base from J, with 16 bases between. Germline assignment: CDR1 MDHEN and CDR2 SYDVKM. The CDR3 nucleotides read TGTGCCAGCAGTTGGCGAATTAGCGAACTCCAAGAGACCCAGTACTTC. Its protein product is CASSWRISELQETQYF.

The V call is TRBV19, the J call TRBJ1-2; D is ambiguous. The CDR3 length is 15 residues. CDR1 is LNHDA and CDR2 is SQIVND in the germline V gene (reference sequence). Trimming cost V 5 bases and J 2 bases, with 15 bases left between them. The CDR3 here is CASSPTPGENYGYTF. The DNA for the CDR3 is TGTGCCAGTAGTCCGACCCCCGGGGAAAACTATGGCTACACCTTC.

This chain connects TRBV19 to TRBJ1-5; D possibly corresponds to TRBD1 (5 bases). Trimming cost V 9 bases and J 3 bases, with 12 bases left between them. The CDR3 consists of 13 residues. CDR1 LNHDA and CDR2 SQIVND come from the germline V gene (reference sequence). CDR3 protein: CASYGRDNQPQHF. CDR3 in DNA: TGTGCCAGCTACGGCAGGGACAATCAGCCCCAGCATTTT.

The chain employs TRBV28 and TRBJ1-2; D gene ambiguous. The CDR3 runs to 13 residues. In germline, CDR1 is MDHEN, CDR2 SYDVKM. Deletions cut 8 bases from V and 0 bases from J, with 10 bases between. The CDR3 region is CASGPVANYGYTF. The DNA for the CDR3 is TGTGCCAGCGGGCCAGTAGCTAACTATGGCTACACCTTC.